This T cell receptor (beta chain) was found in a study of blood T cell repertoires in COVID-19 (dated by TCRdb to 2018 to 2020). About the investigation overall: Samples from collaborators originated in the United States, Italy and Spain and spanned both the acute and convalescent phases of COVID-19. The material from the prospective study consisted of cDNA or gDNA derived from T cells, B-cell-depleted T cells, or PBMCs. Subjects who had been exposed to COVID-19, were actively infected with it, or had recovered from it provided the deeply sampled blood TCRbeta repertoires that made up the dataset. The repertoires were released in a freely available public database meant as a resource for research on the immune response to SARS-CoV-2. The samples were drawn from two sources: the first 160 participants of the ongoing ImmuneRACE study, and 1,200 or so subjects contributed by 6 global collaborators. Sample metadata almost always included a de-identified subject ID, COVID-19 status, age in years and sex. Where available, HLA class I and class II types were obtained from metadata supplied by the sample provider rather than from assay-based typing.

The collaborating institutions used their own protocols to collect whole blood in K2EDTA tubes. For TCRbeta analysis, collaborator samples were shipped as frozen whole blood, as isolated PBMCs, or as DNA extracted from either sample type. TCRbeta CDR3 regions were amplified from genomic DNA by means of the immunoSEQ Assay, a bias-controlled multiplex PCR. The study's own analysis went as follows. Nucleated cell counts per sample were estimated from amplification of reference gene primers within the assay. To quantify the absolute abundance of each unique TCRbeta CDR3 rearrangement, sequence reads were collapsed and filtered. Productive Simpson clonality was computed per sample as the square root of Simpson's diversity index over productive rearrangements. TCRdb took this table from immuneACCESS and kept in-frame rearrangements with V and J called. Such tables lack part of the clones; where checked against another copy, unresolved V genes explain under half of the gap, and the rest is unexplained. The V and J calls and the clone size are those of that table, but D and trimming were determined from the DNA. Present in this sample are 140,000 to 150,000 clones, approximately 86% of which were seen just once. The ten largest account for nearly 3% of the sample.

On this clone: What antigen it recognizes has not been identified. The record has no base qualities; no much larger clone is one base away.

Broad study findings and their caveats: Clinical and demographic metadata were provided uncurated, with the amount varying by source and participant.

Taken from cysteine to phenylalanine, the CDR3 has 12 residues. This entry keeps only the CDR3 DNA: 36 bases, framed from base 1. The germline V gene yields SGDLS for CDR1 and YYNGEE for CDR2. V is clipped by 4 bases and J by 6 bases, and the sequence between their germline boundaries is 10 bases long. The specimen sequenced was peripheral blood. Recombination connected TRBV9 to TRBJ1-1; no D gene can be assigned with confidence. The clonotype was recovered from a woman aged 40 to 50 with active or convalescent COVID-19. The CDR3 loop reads CASSPRGPEAFF. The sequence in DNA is TGTGCCAGCAGCCCCCGAGGCCCTGAAGCTTTCTTT.